These 30 T cell receptor beta chains were all obtained from the same sample, sequenced in a study of T cells in Graves' hyperthyroidism and ophthalmopathy. What was amplified from RNA transcripts were TCR beta CDR3 regions. TCR CDR3 underwent first-round RT-PCR with the HTBI primer set. TCRdb reprocessed the multiplex PCR reads via MiXCR and lists one record per CDR3 protein. The sample records 300,000 or so distinct CDR3 sequences, around a sixth being singletons. The sample consisted of blood. All receptors come from a woman aged 45 to 65 with Graves' hyperthyroidism.

J is TRBJ1-1 and V is TRBV5-6, with 7 nucleotides matching TRBD1. V lost 6 bases and J lost 4; bases outside the gene matches: 9. The CDR3 spans 14 residues. Germline CDR1 is SGHDT and CDR2 is YYEEEE. This CDR3 reads CASNWGRGRTEAFF. For the CDR3, the DNA is TGTGCCAGCAACTGGGGAAGGGGGCGCACTGAAGCTTTCTTT.

J is TRBJ2-3 and V is TRBV20-1, with TRBD2 matching over 9 bases. The germline CDR1 and CDR2 sequences are DFQATT and SNEGSKA (reference sequence). Germline trimming cut 0 bases from V and 4 bases from J; bases unmatched to any gene: 5. The CDR3 runs 15 residues. The CDR3 region is CSARDAAGGADTQYF. The CDR3 DNA reads TGCAGTGCTAGAGATGCAGCGGGAGGTGCAGATACGCAGTATTTT.

This sequence joins TRBV2 and TRBJ1-5, with 12 bases matching TRBD1. The V and J ends lost 4 bases and 7 bases, in that order; junction bases with no gene match: 5. This CDR3 has 15 amino acids. Germline values: CDR1 SNHLY, CDR2 FYNNEI. CDR3 nucleotides: TGTGCCAGCAGTGCCTCCGGGACAGGGGGCCAGCCCCAGCATTTT. It is translated as CASSASGTGGQPQHF.

This clonotype was counted a few times. The J gene is TRBJ1-2, the V gene TRBV12-3 or TRBV12-4, with D uncertain. Trimming pared 3 bases from V and 5 bases from J, leaving 10 bases between. The CDR3 has 13 amino acids. The CDR3 spells CASSLNRKYGYTF. CDR3 nucleotide sequence: TGTGCCAGCAGTTTGAACAGAAAATATGGCTACACCTTC.

The J gene is TRBJ2-5, the V gene TRBV27; D gene uncertain. V was clipped by 8 bases and J by 1 base, with 17 bases between them. This CDR3 has 15 residues. Germline CDR1 and CDR2: MNHEY and SMNVEV (reference sequence). CDR3 DNA: TGTGCCAGCCGTTCGTCAAGACGGGCCCAAGAGACCCAGTACTTC. Protein: CASRSSRRAQETQYF.

The chain recombines TRBV20-1 with TRBJ1-5; D remains ambiguous. Germline V gene lookup returns CDR1 DFQATT and CDR2 SNEGSKA (reference sequence). The V and J ends lost 2 bases and 6 bases respectively, with 8 bases between them. The CDR3 extends over 12 amino acids. The CDR3 is CSARHGGQPQHF. In DNA form, the CDR3 reads TGCAGTGCTAGACACGGTGGTCAGCCCCAGCATTTT.

The chain is built from TRBV10-2 and TRBJ1-6; D ambiguous. Germline V gene data show CDR1 as WSHSY and CDR2 as SAAADI. The V end was cut by 5 bases, the J end by 9 bases, with 23 bases between. The CDR3 extends over 17 amino acids. The DNA for the CDR3 is TGCGCCAGCAGTAGGGCAGGTCGGACTAAGTTGGGTTCACCCCTCCACTTT. The encoded protein is CASSRAGRTKLGSPLHF.

This clonotype was seen ten or more times. The chain combines TRBV24-1 with TRBJ1-1, with 10 bases matching TRBD1. Unmatched junction bases numbered 11, after V lost 4 bases and J lost 1 base. Germline CDR1 KGHDR, CDR2 SFDVKD. The CDR3 sequence is 18 residues long. CDR3 DNA: TGTGCCACCAGTGAGGGGGGGACAGGGGAATGGAGGAACACTGAAGCTTTCTTT. Its translation: CATSEGGTGEWRNTEAFF.

With respect to this clonotype: A much larger clone is a single base away; this may be a read error. The chain joins TRBV3-1 to TRBJ2-1; 10 positions agree with TRBD2. V lost 4 bases, J lost 6 bases, and 6 bases stayed unmatched. The CDR3 has 15 residues. The V gene's germline CDR1 is LGHDT and CDR2 YNNKEL (reference sequence). The CDR3 protein is CASSLKAGGTNEQFF. The CDR3 region has the DNA TGTGCCAGCAGCCTAAAAGCGGGAGGGACCAATGAGCAGTTCTTC.

The genes are TRBV5-1 and TRBJ1-1; TRBD1 agrees at 7 bases. V lost 5 bases, J lost 1 base, and 11 bases stayed unmatched. The CDR3 runs to 16 residues. The germline CDR1 and CDR2 sequences are SGHRS and YFSETQ. The CDR3 nucleotides are TGCGCCAGCAGGCAGGGACAGCCCCTCGGGAACACTGAAGCTTTCTTT. Translating gives CASRQGQPLGNTEAFF.

This clonotype was counted ten times or more. The V and J genes are TRBV27 and TRBJ2-3; no clear D. V gave up 2 bases and J gave up 0 bases, with 9 bases separating them. Germline CDR1 and CDR2: MNHEY and SMNVEV (reference sequence). This CDR3 is built from 15 residues. CDR3 sequence: CASSLTYSSTDTQYF. Written as DNA, the CDR3 is TGTGCCAGCAGTTTAACTTACTCTAGCACAGATACGCAGTATTTT.

The rearrangement links TRBV11-3 to TRBJ1-3; D is unclear. The CDR3 extends over 17 amino acids. V lost 9 bases and J 0 bases, leaving 21 bases between the germline ends. Germline CDR1 SGHNT, CDR2 YENEEA. The DNA of the CDR3 is TGTGCCAGAAGCCATCCGGTGAGCCTTGACTCTGGAAACACCATATATTTT. Protein product: CARSHPVSLDSGNTIYF.

The sample holds many counts of this clonotype. The chain combines TRBV20-1 with TRBJ2-7; 10 nucleotides align to TRBD2. The CDR3 is made up of 13 amino acids. J gave up 3 bases and V 3 bases, and 2 bases lay outside the gene matches. Germline loops: CDR1 DFQATT, CDR2 SNEGSKA (reference sequence). CDR3 sequence (DNA): TGCAGTGCTAGTGGACTAGCGGACTACGAGCAGTACTTC. Protein: CSASGLADYEQYF.

A few counts support this clonotype. The chain recombines TRBV7-9 with TRBJ2-7; no reliable D call. Trimming cost V 1 base and J 4 bases, with 5 bases left between them. The CDR3 loop spans 12 amino acids. Germline V gene sequence: CDR1 SEHNR, CDR2 FQNEAQ (reference sequence). The CDR3 nucleotides read TGTGCCAGCAGCTTAGAACGGTACGAGCAGTACTTC. Protein sequence: CASSLERYEQYF.

The CDR3 is CASEWGQHSYEQYF. CDR3 bases: TGTGCCAGTGAATGGGGACAGCATTCCTACGAGCAGTACTTC. The chain joins TRBV19 to TRBJ2-7, with 7 bases aligning to TRBD1. The V segment lost 8 bases and the J segment 1 base; nucleotides outside the gene matches: 8. The CDR3 loop spans 14 amino acids. In germline, CDR1 is LNHDA, CDR2 SQIVND (reference sequence).

This clonotype was detected ten times or more. The rearrangement joins TRBV2 to TRBJ1-1; tentative D call: TRBD1 (5 bases). The CDR3 has 15 amino acids. Trimming stripped 0 bases from V and 0 bases from J, with 8 bases between. Germline V lookup: CDR1 SNHLY, CDR2 FYNNEI. The chain's CDR3 is CASSEALTVNTEAFF. CDR3 coding DNA: TGTGCCAGCAGTGAAGCGCTGACAGTGAACACTGAAGCTTTCTTT.

The V gene is TRBV2, the J gene TRBJ1-4; TRBD1 is a possible D gene (6 bases). This CDR3 is built from 14 residues. Germline-derived CDR1 and CDR2 are SNHLY and FYNNEI. Trimming removed 6 bases from V and 0 bases from J, with 8 bases in between. Written as DNA, the CDR3 is TGTGCCAGCAGCAGGGGATCAACTAATGAAAAACTGTTTTTT. Encoded protein: CASSRGSTNEKLFF. Full variable domain (outside the CDR3, taken from reference TRBV2 and TRBJ1-4): EPEVTQTPSHQVTQMGQEVILRCVPISNHLYFYWYRQILGQKVEFLVSFYNNEISEKSEIFDDQFSVERPDGSNFTLKIRSTKLEDSAMYFCASSRGSTNEKLFFGSGTQLSVL.

This clonotype has a count of ten or more. The gene calls are TRBV7-8 and TRBJ1-5, with TRBD1 identical over 7 bases. CDR1 is SGHVS, CDR2 FQNEAQ, per germline. The CDR3 is 18 amino acids. V shed 0 bases, J shed 3 bases, and the junction held 11 bases outside the gene matches. This CDR3 is CASSLAYFGTDTNQPQHF. The DNA for the CDR3 is TGTGCCAGCAGCTTAGCTTACTTTGGGACAGACACCAATCAGCCCCAGCATTTT. The variable domain in full, completed from reference TRBV7-8 and TRBJ1-5, reads GAGVSQSPRYKVAKRGQDVALRCDPISGHVSLFWYQQALGQGPEFLTYFQNEAQLDKSGLPSDRFFAERPEGSVSTLKIQRTQQEDSAVYLCASSLAYFGTDTNQPQHFGDGTRLSIL.

V and J are TRBV19 and TRBJ1-5; possibly TRBD1 for D (6 bases). From germline, CDR1 is LNHDA and CDR2 SQIVND (reference sequence). Trimming cost V 5 bases and J 4 bases, with 12 bases left between them. The CDR3 totals 14 residues. CDR3 residues: CASSPDRQNQPQHF. The CDR3 DNA follows: TGTGCCAGTAGTCCGGACAGACAGAATCAGCCCCAGCATTTT. Combining the CDR3 with reference TRBV19 and TRBJ1-5 gives the whole variable domain DGGITQSPKYLFRKEGQNVTLSCEQNLNHDAMYWYRQDPGQGLRLIYYSQIVNDFQKGDIAEGYSVSREKKESFPLTVTSAQKNPTAFYLCASSPDRQNQPQHFGDGTRLSIL.

A few counts support this clonotype. The DNA for the CDR3 is TGTGCCATCAGGAGGGGACTAGGAGGTACTACAGATGAGCAGTTCTTC. Its translation: CAIRRGLGGTTDEQFF. This chain uses TRBV10-3 with TRBJ2-1; TRBD2 matches 8 bases. Germline assignment: CDR1 ENHRY and CDR2 SYGVKD. Trimming removed 6 bases from V and 8 bases from J; junction bases left unmatched: 15. CDR3 length equals 16 residues.

Only a few counts were recorded for this clonotype. This chain connects TRBV9 to TRBJ2-1; no firm D call. Trimming took off 3 bases at V and 0 bases at J, with 7 bases between the two ends. The CDR3 consists of 14 residues. Germline lookup yields CDR1 SGDLS and CDR2 YYNGEE. CDR3 residues: CASSGSVSYNEQFF. CDR3 sequence (DNA): TGTGCCAGCAGCGGTAGTGTCTCCTACAATGAGCAGTTCTTC. Using reference TRBV9 and TRBJ2-1 for the parts outside the CDR3, the full variable domain is DSGVTQTPKHLITATGQRVTLRCSPRSGDLSVYWYQQSLDQGLQFLIQYYNGEERAKGNILERFSAQQFPDLHSELNLSSLELGDSALYFCASSGSVSYNEQFFGPGTRLTVL.

This clonotype has at least ten counts. The chain employs TRBV6-1 and TRBJ1-1; D is uncertain. V lost 5 bases to trimming and J lost 0 bases, with 10 bases between them. CDR1 MNHNS and CDR2 SASEGT come from the germline V gene. The CDR3 sequence is 14 residues long. As DNA, the CDR3 is TGTGCCAGCAGTTATGGGCCCATGAACACTGAAGCTTTCTTT. This codes for CASSYGPMNTEAFF.

The chain links TRBV18 to TRBJ2-7, with D perhaps assigned TRBD1 or TRBD2 (6 bases each). Trimming removed 2 bases at V and 3 bases at J, with 8 bases between. The CDR3 is 13 residues long. The germline CDR1 and CDR2 sequences are KGHSH and LQKENI. The CDR3 sequence: CASSPKGGYEQYV. DNA for the CDR3: TGTGCCAGCTCACCAAAGGGGGGCTACGAGCAGTACGTC.

There are a few counts of this clonotype. The DNA of the CDR3 is TGTGCCAGCAGCGCTAGCGGGGGCCACTCCTACAATGAGCAGTTCTTC. Protein product: CASSASGGHSYNEQFF. This rearrangement joins TRBV9 to TRBJ2-1, with TRBD2 matching over 10 bases. V shed 3 bases and J 0 bases; nucleotides not matched to a gene: 3. CDR3 length: 16 amino acids. Germline V gives CDR1 SGDLS, CDR2 YYNGEE.

This clonotype is a singleton in its sample. The J gene is TRBJ2-1, the V gene TRBV7-2; the D is unclear. Trimming shortened V by 1 base and J by 0 bases, and 10 bases separated the two germline ends. The germline gives CDR1 SGHTA, CDR2 FQGNSA. This CDR3 contains 16 residues. In nucleotides, the CDR3 is TGTGCCAGCAGCTTAGGGGTCCCAAGCTCCTACAATGAGCAGTTCTTC. Translating gives CASSLGVPSSYNEQFF. Drawing the rest from reference TRBV7-2 and TRBJ2-1, the complete variable domain is GAGVSQSPSNKVTEKGKDVELRCDPISGHTALYWYRQSLGQGLEFLIYFQGNSAPDKSGLPSDRFSAERTGGSVSTLTIQRTQQEDSAVYLCASSLGVPSSYNEQFFGPGTRLTVL.

At least ten counts were recorded for this clonotype. The chain joins TRBV12-3 or TRBV12-4 to TRBJ1-1, with D tentatively TRBD1 (6 bases). This CDR3 comprises 15 residues. Deletions cut 5 bases from V and 0 bases from J, with 13 bases between. CDR3 sequence reads: CASSPRQEMNTEAFF. The CDR3 DNA is TGTGCCAGCAGTCCAAGACAGGAGATGAACACTGAAGCTTTCTTT.

This chain joins TRBV20-1 and TRBJ2-1, with TRBD2 matching 10 bases. With 2 bases clipped from V and 3 bases from J, the junction kept 7 bases outside the gene matches. Germline V gene lookup returns CDR1 DFQATT and CDR2 SNEGSKA (reference sequence). The CDR3 is made up of 16 amino acids. The CDR3 sequence: CSARFSSGSLYNEQFF. The CDR3 coding sequence is TGCAGTGCTAGATTTTCTAGCGGGAGTCTCTACAATGAGCAGTTCTTC.

This clonotype was seen more than once but under ten times. This chain uses TRBV9 with TRBJ1-5, with TRBD1 identical over 7 bases. Germline V gene lookup returns CDR1 SGDLS and CDR2 YYNGEE. J lost 4 bases, V lost 0 bases, and 4 bases had no gene match. CDR3 length equals 15 residues. The CDR3 DNA is TGTGCCAGCAGCGTAGGTGGACAGGCGAATCAGCCCCAGCATTTT. It translates to CASSVGGQANQPQHF.

This clonotype has ten or more counts. The rearrangement uses TRBV7-9 and TRBJ2-3; the match to TRBD1 covers 7 bases. Trimming took 4 bases from V and 8 from J; bases not matched to a gene: 3. This CDR3 spans 12 amino acids. Germline lookup yields CDR1 SEHNR and CDR2 FQNEAQ (reference sequence). CDR3 in DNA: TGTGCCAGCAGCTCGGGACAGCCTACGCAGTATTTT. It is translated as CASSSGQPTQYF.

CDR3 nucleotides: TGTGCCATCACCCCAAGGGGCCTTAACACCGGGGAGCTGTTTTTT. Translating it yields CAITPRGLNTGELFF. The V gene is TRBV10-3, the J gene TRBJ2-2; TRBD1 might be the D (5 bases). The CDR3 loop spans 15 amino acids. Per germline, CDR1 ENHRY and CDR2 SYGVKD. V dropped 7 bases and J dropped 2 bases, with 14 bases sitting between them.